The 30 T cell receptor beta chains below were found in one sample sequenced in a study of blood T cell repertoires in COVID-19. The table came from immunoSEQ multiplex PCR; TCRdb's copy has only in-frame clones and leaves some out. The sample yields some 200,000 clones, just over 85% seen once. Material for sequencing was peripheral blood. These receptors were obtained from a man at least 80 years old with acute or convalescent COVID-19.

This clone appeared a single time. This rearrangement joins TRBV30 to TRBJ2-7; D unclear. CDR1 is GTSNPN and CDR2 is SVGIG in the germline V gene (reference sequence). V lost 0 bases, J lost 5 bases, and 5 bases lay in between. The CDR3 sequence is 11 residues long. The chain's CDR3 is CAWSVLDEQYF. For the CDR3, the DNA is TGTGCCTGGAGTGTACTCGACGAGCAGTACTTC. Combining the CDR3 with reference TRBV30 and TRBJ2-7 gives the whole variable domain SQTIHQWPATLVQPVGSPLSLECTVEGTSNPNLYWYRQAAGRGLQLLFYSVGIGQISSEVPQNLSASRPQDRQFILSSKKLLLSDSGFYLCAWSVLDEQYFGPGTRLTVT.

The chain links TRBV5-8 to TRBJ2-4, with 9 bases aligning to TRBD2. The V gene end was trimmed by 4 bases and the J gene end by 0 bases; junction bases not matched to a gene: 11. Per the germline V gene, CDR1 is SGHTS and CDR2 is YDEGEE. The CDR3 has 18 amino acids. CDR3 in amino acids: CASSTAAGGTLAKNIQYF. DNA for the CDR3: TGTGCCAGCAGCACCGCGGCGGGAGGGACCTTAGCCAAAAACATTCAGTACTTC.

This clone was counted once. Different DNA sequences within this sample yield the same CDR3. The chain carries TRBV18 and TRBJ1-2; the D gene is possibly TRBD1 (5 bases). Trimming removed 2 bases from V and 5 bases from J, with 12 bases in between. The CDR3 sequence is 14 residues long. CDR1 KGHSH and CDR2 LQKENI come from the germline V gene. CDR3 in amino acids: CASSPYQGSYGYTF. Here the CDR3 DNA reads TGTGCCAGCTCACCATATCAGGGATCTTATGGCTACACCTTC.

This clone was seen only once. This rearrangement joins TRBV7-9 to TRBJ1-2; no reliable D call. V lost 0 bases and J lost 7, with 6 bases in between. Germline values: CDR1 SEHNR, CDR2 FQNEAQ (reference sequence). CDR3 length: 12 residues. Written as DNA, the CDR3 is TGTGCCAGCAGCTTAGCCGCGTTTGGCTACACCTTC. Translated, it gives CASSLAAFGYTF.

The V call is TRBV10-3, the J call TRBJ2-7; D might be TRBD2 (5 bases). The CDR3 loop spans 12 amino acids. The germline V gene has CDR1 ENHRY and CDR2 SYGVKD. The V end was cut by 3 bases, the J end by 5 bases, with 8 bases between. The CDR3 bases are TGTGCCATCAGTGACCTCGGGGACGAGCAGTACTTC. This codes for CAISDLGDEQYF.

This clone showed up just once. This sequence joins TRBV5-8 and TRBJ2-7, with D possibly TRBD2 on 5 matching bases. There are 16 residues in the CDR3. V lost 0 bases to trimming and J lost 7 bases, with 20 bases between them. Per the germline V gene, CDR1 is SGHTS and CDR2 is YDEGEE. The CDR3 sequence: CASSLGRGISVREQYF. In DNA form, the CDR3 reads TGTGCCAGCAGCTTGGGCCGGGGAATCTCCGTCCGGGAGCAGTACTTC.

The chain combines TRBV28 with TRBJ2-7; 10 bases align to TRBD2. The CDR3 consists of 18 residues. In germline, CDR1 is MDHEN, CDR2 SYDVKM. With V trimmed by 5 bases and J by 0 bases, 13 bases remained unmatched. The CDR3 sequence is CASSTSFFSGRLSYEQYF. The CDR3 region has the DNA TGTGCCAGCAGTACCTCCTTTTTTAGCGGGAGGCTCTCCTACGAGCAGTACTTC.

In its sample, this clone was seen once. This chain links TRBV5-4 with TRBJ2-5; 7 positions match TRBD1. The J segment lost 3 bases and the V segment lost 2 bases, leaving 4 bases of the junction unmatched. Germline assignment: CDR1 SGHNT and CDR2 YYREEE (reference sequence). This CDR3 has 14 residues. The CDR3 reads CASSLKDREETQYF. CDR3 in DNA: TGTGCCAGCAGCTTAAAAGACAGGGAAGAGACCCAGTACTTC.

The CDR3: CATSDTGTSGSNEQFF. The CDR3 nucleotides read TGTGCCACCAGTGATACGGGGACTAGCGGGAGCAATGAGCAGTTCTTC. This chain uses TRBV24-1 with TRBJ2-1; 14 bases are shared with TRBD2. This CDR3 has 16 residues. V trimming: 3 bases; J trimming: 6 bases; junction bases outside the gene matches: 3. The germline V gene has CDR1 KGHDR and CDR2 SFDVKD.

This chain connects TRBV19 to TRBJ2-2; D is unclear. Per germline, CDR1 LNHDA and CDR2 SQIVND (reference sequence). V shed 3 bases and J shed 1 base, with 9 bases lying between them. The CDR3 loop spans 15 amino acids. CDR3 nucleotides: TGTGCCAGTAGTATTATAACCAGGAACACCGGGGAGCTGTTTTTT. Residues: CASSIITRNTGELFF.

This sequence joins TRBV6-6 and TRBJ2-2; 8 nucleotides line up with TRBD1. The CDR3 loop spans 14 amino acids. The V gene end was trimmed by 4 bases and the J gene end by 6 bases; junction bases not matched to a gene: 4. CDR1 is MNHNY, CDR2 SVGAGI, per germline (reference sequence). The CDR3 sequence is CASSSGQVSGELFF. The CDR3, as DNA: TGTGCCAGCAGTTCGGGACAGGTCTCCGGGGAGCTGTTTTTT.

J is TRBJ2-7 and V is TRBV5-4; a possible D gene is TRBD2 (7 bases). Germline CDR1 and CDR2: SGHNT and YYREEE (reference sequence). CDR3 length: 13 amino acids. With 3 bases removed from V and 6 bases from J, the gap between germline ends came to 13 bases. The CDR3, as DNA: TGTGCCAGCAGCTCCCGAAGGGGGGGCGAGCAGTACTTC. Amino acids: CASSSRRGGEQYF.

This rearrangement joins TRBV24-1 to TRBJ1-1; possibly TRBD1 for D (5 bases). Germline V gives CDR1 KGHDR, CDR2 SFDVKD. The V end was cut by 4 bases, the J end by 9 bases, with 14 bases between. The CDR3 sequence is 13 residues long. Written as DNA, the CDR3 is TGTGCCACCAGTGAGCGGGGACGGGAAAAAGCTTTCTTT. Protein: CATSERGREKAFF.

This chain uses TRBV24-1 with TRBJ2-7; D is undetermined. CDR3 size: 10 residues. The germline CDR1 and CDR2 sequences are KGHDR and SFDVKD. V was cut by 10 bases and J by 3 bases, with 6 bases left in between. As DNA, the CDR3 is TGTGCCACGATACACTACGAGCAGTACGTC. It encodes CATIHYEQYV.

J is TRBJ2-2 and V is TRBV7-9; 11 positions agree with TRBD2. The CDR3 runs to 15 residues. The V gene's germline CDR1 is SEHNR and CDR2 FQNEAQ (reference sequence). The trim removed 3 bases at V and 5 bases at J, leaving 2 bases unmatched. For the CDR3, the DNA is TGTGCCAGCAGCTTGGCTAGCGGGAGGACCGGGGAGCTGTTTTTT. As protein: CASSLASGRTGELFF.

In DNA, the CDR3 is TGTGCCTGGAGTGTACTGAGCTACGAGCAGTACTTC. Translation gives CAWSVLSYEQYF. V usage is TRBV30 and J usage is TRBJ2-7; D call uncertain. CDR1 is GTSNPN and CDR2 is SVGIG in the germline V gene (reference sequence). Between the trimmed V and J ends, which lost 0 bases and 3 bases, there was a span of 6 bases. This CDR3 is 12 amino acids long.

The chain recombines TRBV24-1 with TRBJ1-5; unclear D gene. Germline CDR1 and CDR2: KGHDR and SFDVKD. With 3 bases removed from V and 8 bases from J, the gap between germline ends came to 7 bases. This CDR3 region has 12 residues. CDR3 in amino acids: CATSDVGEPQHF. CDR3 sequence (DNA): TGTGCCACCAGTGATGTCGGAGAGCCCCAGCATTTT.

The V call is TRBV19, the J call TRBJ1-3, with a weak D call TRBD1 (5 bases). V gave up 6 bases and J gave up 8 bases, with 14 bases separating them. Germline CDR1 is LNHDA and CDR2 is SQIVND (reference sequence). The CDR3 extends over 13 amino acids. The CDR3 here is CASSSRRDYTIYF. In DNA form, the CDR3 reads TGTGCCAGTAGCAGCCGTCGGGACTACACCATATATTTT.

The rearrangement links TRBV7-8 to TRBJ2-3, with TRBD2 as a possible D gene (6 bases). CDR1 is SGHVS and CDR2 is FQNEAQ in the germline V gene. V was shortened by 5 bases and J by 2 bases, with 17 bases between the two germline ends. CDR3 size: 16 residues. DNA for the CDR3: TGTGCCAGCAGCCCCCTTAACGGAGGGCCCACAGATACGCAGTATTTT. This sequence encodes CASSPLNGGPTDTQYF.

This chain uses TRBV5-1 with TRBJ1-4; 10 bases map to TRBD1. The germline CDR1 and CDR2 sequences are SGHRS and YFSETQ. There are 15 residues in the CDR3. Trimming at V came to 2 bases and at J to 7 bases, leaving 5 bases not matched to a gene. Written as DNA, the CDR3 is TGCGCCAGCAGCTTTGCCGGGACAGGGGCTGAAAAACTGTTTTTT. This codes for CASSFAGTGAEKLFF.

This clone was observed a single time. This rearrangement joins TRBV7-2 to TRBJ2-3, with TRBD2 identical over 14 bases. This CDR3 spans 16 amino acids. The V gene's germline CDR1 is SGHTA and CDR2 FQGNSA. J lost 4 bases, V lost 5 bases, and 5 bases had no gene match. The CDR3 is CASSQGLAGAADTQYF. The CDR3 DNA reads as TGTGCCAGCAGCCAGGGACTAGCGGGAGCGGCAGATACGCAGTATTTT. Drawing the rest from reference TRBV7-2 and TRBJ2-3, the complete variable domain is GAGVSQSPSNKVTEKGKDVELRCDPISGHTALYWYRQSLGQGLEFLIYFQGNSAPDKSGLPSDRFSAERTGGSVSTLTIQRTQQEDSAVYLCASSQGLAGAADTQYFGPGTRLTVL.

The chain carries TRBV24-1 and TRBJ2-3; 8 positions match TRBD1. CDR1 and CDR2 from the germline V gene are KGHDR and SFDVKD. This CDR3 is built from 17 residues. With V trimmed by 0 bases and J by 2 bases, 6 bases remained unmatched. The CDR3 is CATSDLPGQGITDTQYF. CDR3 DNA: TGTGCCACCAGTGATTTGCCCGGACAGGGAATCACAGATACGCAGTATTTT.

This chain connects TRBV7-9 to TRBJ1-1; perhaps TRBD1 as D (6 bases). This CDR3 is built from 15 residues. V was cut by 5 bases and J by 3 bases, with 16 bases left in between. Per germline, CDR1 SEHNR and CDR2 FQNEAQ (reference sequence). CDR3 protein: CASSKNQGSYTEAFF. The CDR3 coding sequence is TGTGCCAGCAGCAAAAATCAGGGGTCCTACACTGAAGCTTTCTTT.

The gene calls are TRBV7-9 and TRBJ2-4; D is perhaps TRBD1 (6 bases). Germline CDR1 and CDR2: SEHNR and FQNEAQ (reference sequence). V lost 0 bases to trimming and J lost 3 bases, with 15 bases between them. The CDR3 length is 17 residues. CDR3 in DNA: TGTGCCAGCAGCTTAGCAAATCAGGGGCTAGACAAAAACATTCAGTACTTC. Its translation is CASSLANQGLDKNIQYF.

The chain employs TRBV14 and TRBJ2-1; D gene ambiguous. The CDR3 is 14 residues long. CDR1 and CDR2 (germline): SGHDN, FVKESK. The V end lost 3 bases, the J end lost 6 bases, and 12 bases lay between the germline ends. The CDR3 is CASSHQFVRNEQFF. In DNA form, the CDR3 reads TGTGCCAGCAGCCACCAGTTCGTCCGCAATGAGCAGTTCTTC.

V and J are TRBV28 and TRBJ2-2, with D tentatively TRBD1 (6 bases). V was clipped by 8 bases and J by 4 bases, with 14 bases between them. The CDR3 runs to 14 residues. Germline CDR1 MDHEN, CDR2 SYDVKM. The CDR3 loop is CASGVGQFTGELFF. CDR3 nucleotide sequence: TGTGCCAGCGGCGTAGGACAGTTCACCGGGGAGCTGTTTTTT.

The CDR3 loop reads CASSLAAGYSTDTQYF. CDR3 DNA: TGTGCCAGCAGCTTAGCGGCGGGGTATTCCACAGATACGCAGTATTTT. V usage is TRBV7-2 and J usage is TRBJ2-3, with D possibly being TRBD2 (6 bases). The CDR3 runs 16 residues. With 0 bases removed from V and 2 bases from J, the gap between germline ends came to 12 bases. Germline assignment: CDR1 SGHTA and CDR2 FQGNSA.

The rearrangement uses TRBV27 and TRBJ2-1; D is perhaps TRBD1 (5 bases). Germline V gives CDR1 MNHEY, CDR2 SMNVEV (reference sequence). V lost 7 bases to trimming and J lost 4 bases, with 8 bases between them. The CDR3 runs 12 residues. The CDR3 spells CASTTGYNEQFF. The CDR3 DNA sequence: TGTGCCAGCACAACAGGATACAATGAGCAGTTCTTC.

In DNA, the CDR3 is TGTGCTAGTGGTTTGGGACTAGCGGGAAACTACGAGCAGTACTTC. This gives the protein CASGLGLAGNYEQYF. The chain recombines TRBV12-5 with TRBJ2-7, with 11 bases lining up with TRBD2. The germline V gene encodes CDR1 LGHNT and CDR2 FRNRAP. This CDR3 is 15 amino acids long. The junction had 2 bases not matched to a gene; V was cut back by 1 base and J by 3 bases. Variable domain in full (rest from reference TRBV12-5 and TRBJ2-7): DARVTQTPRHKVTEMGQEVTMRCQPILGHNTVFWYRQTMMQGLELLAYFRNRAPLDDSGMPKDRFSAEMPDATLATLKIQPSEPRDSAVYFCASGLGLAGNYEQYFGPGTRLTVT.

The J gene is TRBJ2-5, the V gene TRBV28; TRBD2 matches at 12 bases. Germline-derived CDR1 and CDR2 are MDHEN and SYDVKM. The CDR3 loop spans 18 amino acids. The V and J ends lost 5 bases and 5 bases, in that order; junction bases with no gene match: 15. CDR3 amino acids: CASSTGLAGLGFRETQYF. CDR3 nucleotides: TGTGCCAGCAGTACGGGACTAGCGGGCCTAGGATTTAGGGAGACCCAGTACTTC.